Described below is a single T cell receptor (beta chain) sequence and its context. The table lists this clonotype with a few counts. The antigen it binds to is not known. No much larger clone is present one base from it, and per-base qualities are unavailable. TCR beta CDR3 regions were amplified from RNA transcripts. For the first round of RT-PCR on the TCR CDR3, the HTBI primer set was used together with the Qiagen OneStep RT-PCR kit. Libraries were constructed in a second round of multiplex PCR, after which size selection and purification were performed. Libraries were sequenced paired-end with 100 bp reads on an Illumina HiSeq2000. As for how the authors treated the data: SOAPnuke was used to process the raw data, with reads discarded if the reads contained adapters or uncalled bases, had a mean Phred below 15, or lacked an exact constant-primer or identifier match. COPE v1.2.5 was used to merge high-quality paired reads, and clonotypes were defined as unique nucleotide sequences. MiTCR v1.1 was used to align clonotypes to the IMGT TRBV, TRBD and TRBJ reference segments. Only V-J combinations with frequency above 0.0001, covering 99.2% of repertoires, were analysed. The TCS score was defined as the ratio of F50 (clonal expansion) to E x V (chaos), calculated using BLOSUM62-based TCRdist between CDR3 peptides within each V-J. Welch's t-statistics and random forest reduced some 510 V-J features to fewer than 15, which were used in a naive Bayes classifier (R e1071). The similarity between thyroid and blood repertoires was quantified using the Morisita-Horn index. The public reads were quality trimmed at Q25 with fastp and then assembled into clones with MiXCR by TCRdb, keeping productive beta chains. All rows with the same CDR3 protein become a single entry with the most common DNA and genes. TCRdb's processing, not the authors' own work, is the source of the V and J calls. A total of approximately 640,000 distinct CDR3 sequences appear in this sample, less than 45% of them only once. Less than 9% of the sample is taken by the ten largest.

This record comes from a study of T cells in Graves' hyperthyroidism and ophthalmopathy (dated by TCRdb to about 2019). About the full investigation: To identify distinguishing TCR V-J signatures, a discovery cohort of about 100 patients was used, comprising 43 with Graves' ophthalmopathy and about 59 with stable Graves' hyperthyroidism. Prospective prediction of ophthalmopathy was tested in an independent validation cohort of under 20 hyperthyroidism patients and 17 patients who later progressed to ophthalmopathy. Thyroid tissue and blood T-cell repertoires from roughly 6 Graves' hyperthyroidism patients were also compared in the study. After blood sampling, hyperthyroidism patients were treated with methimazole at a starting dose of 30 mg daily, and ophthalmopathy patients were treated with high-dose intravenous methylprednisolone. The 85 to 100 discovery patients were randomly split 7:3 into training and test sets. The paper describes TCR Vbeta CDR3 sequencing of 120 to 150 peripheral blood samples, made up of 43 ophthalmopathy patients, more than 70 hyperthyroidism patients and roughly 17 progressor patients.

What the research found in general, with its limitations: In validation, progression to ophthalmopathy was predicted by the model with 55% to 71% sensitivity and just over 72% specificity, a median of roughly 6 months before onset. Most expanded thyroid clonotypes (frequency above 0.001) were also found in blood, which suggests that blood repertoires may mirror thyroid immune responses. A 13 V-J signature model separated ophthalmopathy from stable hyperthyroidism, with 87.88% sensitivity and about 81% specificity in cross-validation and 80%/75% in testing. No statistical method was used to set the sample size in advance, and investigators knew the group allocation.

Exclusion was applied to patients with uncontrolled infections, other autoimmune diseases, pregnancy or lactation. Diagnoses were based on clinical symptoms, serum thyroxine and TRAb, thyroid ultrasound and orbital computed tomography. Total RNA was extracted with Trizol reagent, and quality was checked on an Agilent 2100 Bioanalyzer. The specimen sequenced was peripheral blood or thyroid tissue (not recorded which). The receptor was isolated from an adult man with Graves' disease, either hyperthyroidism or ophthalmopathy (not recorded which).

This receptor has the CDR3 CASSLPTSSSGNTIYF. At the DNA level, the sequence is TGTGCCAGCAGTTTACCCACCTCAAGCTCTGGAAACACCATATATTTT. This receptor chain uses TRBV7-2 and TRBJ1-3; no D segment can be confidently identified. The CDR3 runs 16 amino acids, cysteine and phenylalanine included. CDR3 DNA is the only sequence kept; it has 48 bases, read in frame from the first base. V sheds 6 bases and J sheds 0 bases, leaving 15 bases between their ends. From the germline V gene, CDR1 is SGHTA and CDR2 is FQGNSA.